The following is a T cell receptor beta chain sequence with its context. This clonotype came up many times. Its antigen is still unknown. Within one base of it there is no much larger clone, and no base qualities were kept. This entry belongs to a study of T cells in Graves' hyperthyroidism and ophthalmopathy (dated by TCRdb to between 2017 and 2020). Context from the whole study: Peripheral blood samples were taken at the time of initial diagnosis, prior to any treatment. After sampling, hyperthyroidism patients received methimazole starting at 30 mg daily, and ophthalmopathy patients received high-dose intravenous methylprednisolone. Whether ophthalmopathy could be predicted prospectively was tested in an independent validation cohort made up of under 20 hyperthyroidism patients plus 17 patients who later progressed to ophthalmopathy. In several Graves' hyperthyroidism patients, the study also compared T-cell repertoires from thyroid tissue with T-cell repertoires from blood. The paper reports TCR Vbeta CDR3 sequencing of some 140 peripheral blood samples: approximately 41 ophthalmopathy, under 80 hyperthyroidism and approximately 17 progressor patients. TCR V-J signatures able to tell the groups apart were searched for in a discovery cohort of some 97 patients, of whom more than 40 had Graves' ophthalmopathy and around 58 had stable Graves' hyperthyroidism. The 100 discovery patients were divided at random into training and test sets in a 7:3 ratio. General findings and caveats noted by the study authors: Most expanded thyroid clonotypes (frequency above 0.001) were also found in blood, which suggests that blood repertoires may mirror thyroid immune responses. In validation, the model predicted progression to ophthalmopathy with roughly 70% sensitivity and approximately 74% specificity, a median of 6.5 months before onset. No statistical method was used to set the sample size in advance, and investigators knew the group allocation. A model built on a 13 V-J signature distinguished ophthalmopathy from stable hyperthyroidism, reaching 85% to 90% sensitivity and around 81% specificity in cross-validation and 80%/75% in testing.

Ophthalmopathy patients had moderately to severely active disease, with a Clinical Activity Score of 3 or more, a NOSPECS grade of 4 or more, and a disease duration of less than 3 months. Any patient with an uncontrolled infection, another autoimmune disease, pregnancy or lactation was excluded. Clinical symptoms, serum thyroxine and TRAb, thyroid ultrasound, and orbital computed tomography formed the basis for the diagnoses. PBMCs were separated from approximately 9.9 ml of fresh peripheral blood using Ficoll-Paque density gradient centrifugation. Total RNA was extracted with Trizol reagent, and quality was checked on an Agilent 2100 Bioanalyzer. The TCR beta CDR3 regions were amplified from the RNA transcripts. The first round of RT-PCR for the TCR CDR3 was performed with the HTBI primer set and the Qiagen OneStep RT-PCR kit. Libraries were constructed in a second round of multiplex PCR, after which size selection and purification were carried out. Libraries were sequenced paired-end with 100 bp reads on an Illumina HiSeq2000. Concerning the study's data processing: SOAPnuke was used to process the raw data, removing reads that contained adapters or uncalled bases, had a mean Phred below 15, or lacked an exact match to the constant primer or identifier. High-quality paired reads were merged using COPE v1.2.5, and each unique nucleotide sequence was defined as a clonotype. MiTCR v1.1 was used to align the clonotypes against IMGT TRBV, TRBD and TRBJ reference segments. The analysis included only V-J combinations with a frequency above 0.0001, which together covered around 99% of the repertoires. The TCS score was defined as the ratio of F50 (clonal expansion) to E x V (chaos), calculated using BLOSUM62-based TCRdist between CDR3 peptides within each V-J. Welch's t-statistics and random forest reduced just over 500 V-J features to 13, which were used in a naive Bayes classifier (R e1071). The public reads were run again by TCRdb, first through fastp at Q25 and then through MiXCR, and only productive beta chains were kept. Identical CDR3 proteins give one entry, which carries the most common genes and DNA. V and J calls and clone size were set by TCRdb, not the authors. This sample is represented by about 640,000 distinct CDR3 sequences; about a fifth of them were singletons. Around a third of the sample comes from the top ten.

The sequenced sample consisted of blood. This receptor was obtained from a man aged 25-40 years with Graves' ophthalmopathy.

The DNA sequence reads TGTGCCAGCAGCTTAGGTTATGTGGTCAATGAGCAGTTCTTC. The translation is CASSLGYVVNEQFF. This chain is built from TRBV11-2 and TRBJ2-1, with the D segment identity uncertain. V is cut by 1 base and J by 6 bases, and the space between the germline ends is 10 bases. Spanning cysteine to phenylalanine, the CDR3 consists of 14 amino acids. CDR3 DNA is the only sequence kept; it has 42 bases, read in frame from the first base. Reading the germline V gene gives CDR1 SGHAT and CDR2 FQNNGV.